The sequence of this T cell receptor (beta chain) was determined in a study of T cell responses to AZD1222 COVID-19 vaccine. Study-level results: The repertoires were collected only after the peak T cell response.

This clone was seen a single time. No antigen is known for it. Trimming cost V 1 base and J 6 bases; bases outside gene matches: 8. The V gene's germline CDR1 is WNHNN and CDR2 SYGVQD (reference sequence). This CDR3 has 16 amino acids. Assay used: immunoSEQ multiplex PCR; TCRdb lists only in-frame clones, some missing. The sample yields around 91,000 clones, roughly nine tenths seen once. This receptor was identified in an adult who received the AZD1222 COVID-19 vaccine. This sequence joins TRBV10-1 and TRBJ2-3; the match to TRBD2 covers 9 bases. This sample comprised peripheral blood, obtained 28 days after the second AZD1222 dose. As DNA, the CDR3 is TGCGCCAGCAGTGAGTGGGCTAGCGGGAAGGTTGATACGCAGTATTTT. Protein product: CASSEWASGKVDTQYF.